These 25 T cell receptor beta chains came from one sample sequenced in a study of blood T cell repertoires in COVID-19. Sequenced by immunoSEQ multiplex PCR; TCRdb stores in-frame clones only, minus some. The sample carries roughly 70,000 clones, about four fifths recorded once. Sequences were obtained from peripheral blood. The receptor set was obtained from a human donor in a cohort sampled during active COVID-19.

The rearrangement uses TRBV5-1 and TRBJ2-7; TRBD2 might be the D (6 bases). Trimming shortened V by 0 bases and J by 6 bases, and 13 bases separated the two germline ends. This CDR3 is built from 14 residues. From germline, CDR1 is SGHRS and CDR2 YFSETQ. CDR3 in amino acids: CASSLVHGGSEQYF. The DNA of the CDR3 is TGCGCCAGCAGCTTGGTCCACGGGGGATCCGAGCAGTACTTC.

The chain links TRBV7-2 to TRBJ2-3; D possibly corresponds to TRBD2 (5 bases). The CDR3 spans 13 residues. V lost 2 bases and J 6 bases, leaving 9 bases between the germline ends. CDR1 SGHTA and CDR2 FQGNSA come from the germline V gene. CDR3 coding DNA: TGTGCCAGCAGCTTAACTAGTCTGGATACGCAGTATTTT. It specifies CASSLTSLDTQYF.

V usage is TRBV18 and J usage is TRBJ1-5, with 7 positions matching TRBD1. The CDR3 contains 16 residues. The germline V gene encodes CDR1 KGHSH and CDR2 LQKENI. Trimming cost V 2 bases and J 5 bases; bases outside gene matches: 9. The CDR3 loop is CASSPSSGQRDQPQHF. The DNA for the CDR3 is TGTGCCAGCTCACCATCCTCGGGACAGAGGGATCAGCCCCAGCATTTT.

The J gene is TRBJ2-5, the V gene TRBV9, with D hard to call. V lost 1 base to trimming and J lost 7 bases, with 17 bases between them. Germline values: CDR1 SGDLS, CDR2 YYNGEE. This CDR3 contains 15 residues. The CDR3 bases are TGTGCCAGCAGCGTAACCGAAGGTAGCTGGGTGACCCAGTACTTC. Protein: CASSVTEGSWVTQYF.

The chain joins TRBV6-5 to TRBJ2-7, with 12 bases lining up with TRBD2. J lost 7 bases, V lost 7 bases, and 8 bases had no gene match. There are 14 residues in the CDR3. In germline, CDR1 is MNHEY, CDR2 SVGAGI. CDR3 coding DNA: TGTGCCAGCAACAGACTAGCGGGAGACGGGGAGCAGTACTTC. Residues: CASNRLAGDGEQYF.

This chain uses TRBV7-9 with TRBJ2-7; possibly TRBD1 for D (5 bases). Trimming removed 5 bases at V and 0 bases at J, with 14 bases between. The CDR3 extends over 15 amino acids. The germline V gene has CDR1 SEHNR and CDR2 FQNEAQ (reference sequence). CDR3 protein: CASSRAQDISYEQYF. The CDR3 DNA reads TGTGCCAGCAGCCGCGCCCAGGACATCTCCTACGAGCAGTACTTC.

This clone was observed a single time. The chain has TRBV6-5 and TRBJ2-7, with 8 bases fitting TRBD1. Germline V gives CDR1 MNHEY, CDR2 SVGAGI. The CDR3 consists of 14 residues. V gave up 4 bases and J gave up 7 bases; unmatched junction bases: 9. CDR3 amino acids: CASSLRTGNGEQYF. The CDR3 DNA sequence: TGTGCCAGCAGTTTGCGGACAGGGAATGGAGAGCAGTACTTC.

This chain links TRBV14 with TRBJ2-5; TRBD2 aligns across 8 bases. The CDR3 spans 16 residues. Germline CDR1 reads SGHDN; CDR2 reads FVKESK. J was trimmed by 2 bases and V by 1 base; bases with no gene match: 6. The CDR3 region is CASSQGISGVQETQYF. Here the CDR3 DNA reads TGTGCCAGCAGCCAAGGCATTAGCGGGGTACAAGAGACCCAGTACTTC. Complete variable domain (other parts from reference TRBV14 and TRBJ2-5): EAGVTQFPSHSVIEKGQTVTLRCDPISGHDNLYWYRRVMGKEIKFLLHFVKESKQDESGMPNNRFLAERTGGTYSTLKVQPAELEDSGVYFCASSQGISGVQETQYFGPGTRLLVL.

V usage is TRBV2 and J usage is TRBJ2-2, with 11 bases that match TRBD1. After removal of 6 bases from V and 2 bases from J, the junction contained 11 bases not matched to a gene. The CDR3 has 18 residues. Looked up from germline, CDR1 is SNHLY and CDR2 is FYNNEI. CDR3 in amino acids: CASRRGGTGGTNTGELFF. CDR3 nucleotide sequence: TGTGCCAGCAGGAGGGGCGGGACAGGGGGTACTAACACCGGGGAGCTGTTTTTT.

The chain carries TRBV30 and TRBJ1-5; 7 nucleotides align to TRBD1. Per germline, CDR1 GTSNPN and CDR2 SVGIG (reference sequence). The CDR3 length is 17 residues. The junction had 16 bases not matched to a gene; V was cut back by 2 bases and J by 6 bases. The CDR3, as DNA: TGTGCCTGGAGTCGAACCCTCGGGGACAGCTCGCTTCAGCCCCAGCATTTT. Translation: CAWSRTLGDSSLQPQHF. Looking up the rest from reference TRBV30 and TRBJ1-5 gives the full variable domain: SQTIHQWPATLVQPVGSPLSLECTVEGTSNPNLYWYRQAAGRGLQLLFYSVGIGQISSEVPQNLSASRPQDRQFILSSKKLLLSDSGFYLCAWSRTLGDSSLQPQHFGDGTRLSIL.

This clone occurred once. This chain joins TRBV28 and TRBJ1-5, with D uncertain. Trimming took 6 bases from V and 1 from J, leaving 16 bases between them. The germline CDR1 and CDR2 sequences are MDHEN and SYDVKM. The CDR3 totals 16 residues. In DNA form, the CDR3 reads TGTGCCAGCAGGAACCCCGGACGGGAAAGCAATCAGCCCCAGCATTTT. Its translation: CASRNPGRESNQPQHF.

This chain links TRBV7-8 with TRBJ2-7, with 7 bases fitting TRBD2. V gave up 2 bases and J gave up 2 bases; unmatched junction bases: 9. CDR1 SGHVS and CDR2 FQNEAQ come from the germline V gene. There are 16 residues in the CDR3. The CDR3 DNA follows: TGTGCCAGCAGCTTACGCGGGAGAGCTGGTACCTACGAGCAGTACTTC. Protein product: CASSLRGRAGTYEQYF.

J is TRBJ1-4 and V is TRBV19, with D possibly matching TRBD1 (5 bases). V was shortened by 6 bases and J by 0 bases, with 14 bases between the two germline ends. This CDR3 contains 16 residues. Germline V lookup: CDR1 LNHDA, CDR2 SQIVND (reference sequence). DNA for the CDR3: TGTGCCAGTAGCATCGGGGGGTTTGCAACTAATGAAAAACTGTTTTTT. Protein product: CASSIGGFATNEKLFF.

The chain carries TRBV19 and TRBJ2-7; D is unresolved. V lost 3 bases, J lost 6 bases, and 15 bases lay in between. The CDR3 totals 14 residues. Germline assignment: CDR1 LNHDA and CDR2 SQIVND (reference sequence). The CDR3 DNA follows: TGTGCCAGTAGTATCAGCCCGGGTTCTGGCGAGCAGTACTTC. Translating gives CASSISPGSGEQYF.

Written as DNA, the CDR3 is TGTGCCAGCAGGCCAGGACAAATGAACACTGAAGCTTTCTTT. It translates to CASRPGQMNTEAFF. The chain uses TRBV6-5 and TRBJ1-1; maybe TRBD1 (5 bases). The CDR3 sequence is 14 residues long. Trimming pared 6 bases from V and 0 bases from J, leaving 11 bases between. Germline assignment: CDR1 MNHEY and CDR2 SVGAGI.

This clone was found a few times. V usage is TRBV12-3 or TRBV12-4 and J usage is TRBJ1-2; 7 nucleotides match TRBD1. J lost 5 bases, V lost 1 base, and 1 base had no gene match. CDR3 length equals 13 residues. CDR3 residues: CASSLGGQYGYTF. CDR3 in DNA: TGTGCCAGCAGTTTAGGGGGACAGTATGGCTACACCTTC.

The chain employs TRBV6-5 and TRBJ2-7, with D possibly being TRBD1 (6 bases). Germline V gives CDR1 MNHEY, CDR2 SVGAGI. The CDR3 extends over 12 amino acids. Trimming removed 10 bases at V and 2 bases at J, with 12 bases between. CDR3 residues: CATRGHPYEQYF. In nucleotides, the CDR3 is TGTGCCACCAGGGGCCACCCCTACGAGCAGTACTTC.

The chain carries TRBV30 and TRBJ1-4; 7 positions match TRBD1. This CDR3 spans 14 amino acids. Germline trimming cut 5 bases from V and 6 bases from J; bases unmatched to any gene: 9. CDR1 and CDR2 (germline): GTSNPN, SVGIG (reference sequence). The chain's CDR3 is CAWGRRGVYEKLFF. For the CDR3, the DNA is TGTGCCTGGGGCCGCAGGGGGGTGTATGAAAAACTGTTTTTT.

The chain is built from TRBV13 and TRBJ2-3, with TRBD2 identical over 7 bases. V lost 5 bases, J lost 4 bases, and 6 bases stayed unmatched. This CDR3 is built from 14 residues. Per the germline V gene, CDR1 is PRHDT and CDR2 is FYEKMQ (reference sequence). CDR3 sequence reads: CASSRTSFADTQYF. As DNA, the CDR3 is TGTGCCAGCAGCCGGACTAGTTTTGCAGATACGCAGTATTTT.

This clone was seen more than once but under ten times. J is TRBJ2-1 and V is TRBV7-9, with 14 bases identical to TRBD2. CDR3 size: 16 residues. Per germline, CDR1 SEHNR and CDR2 FQNEAQ (reference sequence). Trimming took 5 bases from V and 8 from J; bases not matched to a gene: 8. In nucleotides, the CDR3 is TGTGCCAGCAGCCCATGGACTAGCGGGAGGTTGGATGAGCAGTTCTTC. This translates into CASSPWTSGRLDEQFF.

The gene calls are TRBV11-2 and TRBJ2-7, with TRBD1 identical over 10 bases. V lost 5 bases to trimming and J lost 1 base; unmatched junction nucleotides: 8. There are 16 residues in the CDR3. Germline V gene sequence: CDR1 SGHAT, CDR2 FQNNGV. DNA of the CDR3: TGTGCCAGCAGCCCAGGACGGGGACAGGGGTCCTACGAGCAGTACTTC. It translates to CASSPGRGQGSYEQYF.

CDR3 loop: CASSRGGNNEKLFF. Here the CDR3 DNA reads TGTGCCAGCAGCCGAGGGGGAAATAATGAAAAACTGTTTTTT. The gene calls are TRBV7-3 and TRBJ1-4; a possible D gene is TRBD1 (6 bases). CDR1 is SGHTA, CDR2 FQGTGA, per germline. This CDR3 region has 14 residues. Trimming took off 5 bases at V and 4 bases at J, with 11 bases between the two ends.

The rearrangement joins TRBV6-5 to TRBJ1-4; D is perhaps TRBD1 (6 bases). The CDR3 totals 15 residues. V lost 6 bases and J 4 bases, leaving 15 bases between the germline ends. The germline V gene has CDR1 MNHEY and CDR2 SVGAGI. Here the CDR3 DNA reads TGTGCCAGCAGCGCGGGGGACAAGTATAATGAAAAACTGTTTTTT. It specifies CASSAGDKYNEKLFF.

This chain uses TRBV9 with TRBJ1-3; D gene uncertain. CDR1 SGDLS and CDR2 YYNGEE come from the germline V gene. The germline V and J ends were trimmed by 0 bases and 0 bases, with 10 bases remaining between them. This CDR3 contains 16 residues. The CDR3 DNA is TGTGCCAGCAGCGTAGAACGGTTAAGCTCTGGAAACACCATATATTTT. Its translation is CASSVERLSSGNTIYF. The full variable domain, with the rest looked up from reference TRBV9 and TRBJ1-3, is DSGVTQTPKHLITATGQRVTLRCSPRSGDLSVYWYQQSLDQGLQFLIQYYNGEERAKGNILERFSAQQFPDLHSELNLSSLELGDSALYFCASSVERLSSGNTIYFGEGSWLTVV.

This clone occurred once. The DNA for the CDR3 is TGTGCCAGCAGGGGGCTCGGGAACACTGAAGCTTTCTTT. It codes for CASRGLGNTEAFF. The chain carries TRBV11-2 and TRBJ1-1; maybe TRBD1 (5 bases). Germline V gives CDR1 SGHAT, CDR2 FQNNGV. The CDR3 loop spans 13 amino acids. V lost 6 bases and J 1 base, leaving 9 bases between the germline ends.